This T cell receptor (beta chain) was documented in a study of OX40 agonist ivuxolimab in advanced cancers. Regarding the complete study: The costimulatory receptor OX40 (CD134) was targeted by ivuxolimab, a fully human IgG2 agonistic monoclonal antibody. The paper reports the monotherapy dose-escalation portion (N ≈ 50 patients) of the phase I ivuxolimab trial. Of the roughly 54 dose-escalation patients, hepatocellular carcinoma was present in around 20, melanoma in about 15, renal cell carcinoma in 9 and head and neck cancer in 9. The point of sequencing TCRbeta in the periphery was to test whether ivuxolimab changed TCR sequence diversity and drove clonal T-cell expansion. Intravenous ivuxolimab was administered to patients every 2 weeks at six dose levels: 0.01, 0.1, 0.3, 1.5, 3 and 10 mg/kg. A male proportion of roughly 80% and a mean age of approximately 55 years, ranging from roughly 23 to 85, were recorded for the dose-escalation cohort. Partial responses occurred in three dose-escalation patients: two with cutaneous melanoma and one with hepatocellular carcinoma. Patients were allowed to have had prior anti-PD-1, anti-PD-L1 or anti-CTLA-4 therapy, and around two fifths of the dose-escalation patients had been treated with checkpoint inhibitors. On the study overall, not on this receptor specifically: At doses of 0.1 to 3.0 mg/kg, clonal expansion of both CD4+ and CD8+ blood T cells was observed from baseline to week 6. Low levels of normalized T-cell clonal expansion were also seen in some nonresponding patients. Partial responders in the 0.1-3.0 mg/kg groups had among the lowest normalized peripheral clonal expansion, especially among CD8+ T cells. After ivuxolimab, more expanded clones were found on average in CD8+ T cells than in CD4+ T cells. Antigen specificity was not determined for the clonally expanded peripheral T cells.

The CDR3 sequence holds 15 residues, the cysteine and phenylalanine included. CDR3 DNA is the only sequence kept; it has 45 bases, read in frame from the first base. The junction carries 7 bases between V and J, which are trimmed by 0 bases and 0 bases respectively. The germline V gene gives CDR1 as SGDLS and CDR2 as YYNGEE. Patients with autoimmune disease history or receiving systemic immunosuppression were excluded from the trial. Peripheral blood for TCR sequencing was collected from all dose cohorts at baseline, on cycle 4 day 1, and on cycle 7 day 1. The samples were taken from a phase I, first-in-human, multicenter, open-label dose-escalation trial of ivuxolimab. Adults with locally advanced or metastatic head and neck squamous cell, hepatocellular, melanoma or renal cell carcinoma were enrolled in the trial. Before TCR sequencing, CD4+ T cells and CD8+ T cells were sorted from peripheral blood as separate populations.

For sequencing of the TCRbeta CDR3 region, genomic DNA was extracted from the sorted cells. TCRbeta CDR3 regions were sequenced using the immunoSEQ Assay. Drawn from immuneACCESS, this table holds only the in-frame rearrangements with V and J called that TCRdb kept. Clones are partly lost; checked studies trace under half to an unresolved V gene and leave the rest unexplained. The sample contains approximately 13,000 clones, more than 75% of them found a single time. 15% to 20% of the sample goes to the ten largest clones. On this clone itself: What this receptor recognizes is not known. Base quality data are lacking; no much larger clone is found one base away.

The chain couples TRBV9 to TRBJ2-1; perhaps TRBD1 is the D gene, with 6 bases matching. The sequence was obtained from an adult with an advanced solid tumor such as melanoma, head and neck, liver or kidney cancer. This specimen was CD4+ or CD8+ T cells sorted from blood, taken in a trial of the OX40 agonist ivuxolimab. The CDR3 in this case is CASSVVQGSYNEQFF. DNA sequence: TGTGCCAGCAGCGTAGTACAGGGCTCCTACAATGAGCAGTTCTTC.